Given below is one T cell receptor beta chain in context. What it recognizes is unknown. The data were taken from a study of beta chain features in type 1 diabetes. Each sorted fraction was over 95% pure. Germline loops: CDR1 WNHNN, CDR2 SYGVQD (reference sequence). The CDR3 has 15 amino acids. J lost 8 bases, V lost 3 bases, and 10 bases had no gene match. Isolated RNA was reverse transcribed in full, so expressed TCRB transcripts were sequenced. Profiled with immunoSEQ multiplex PCR; TCRdb holds only in-frame clones, not every one. The table shows 640,000 or so clones, with roughly 13% occurring only once. Findings and caveats of the study: Compared with healthy donors, patients appeared to share more similar naive, central memory and regulatory TCRB repertoires. Still unanswered here is whether HLA type influences TCRB rearrangement. The cDNA sequencing approach could over-represent high-TCR-expressing cells. Significant though moderate, a shortening of TCRB CDR3s appeared in all four CD4+ subsets of Type 1 diabetes patients.

The sample taken for sequencing was naive CD4+ T cells from blood. This TCR derives from a man aged 18 to 35 with type 1 diabetes. This rearrangement joins TRBV10-1 to TRBJ2-1, with TRBD2 identical over 7 bases. The chain's CDR3 is CASSDEGLGQDEQFF. For the CDR3, the DNA is TGCGCCAGCAGTGATGAAGGACTAGGGCAGGATGAGCAGTTCTTC.